This T cell receptor (beta chain) was recovered during a study of neurological immune-mediated disorders (dated by TCRdb to the late 2010s). At the level of the whole study: Using UMI-based sequencing, the study compared peripheral blood TCR-beta repertoires from patients with HTLV-I-associated myelopathy (HAM/TSP), patients with multiple sclerosis, and healthy controls. The 90 to 120 TCR-beta libraries covered PBMC samples along with longitudinal samples, technical triplicates, and paired sorted CD4+ and CD8+ T-cell subsets. The cohort included some 66 subjects: some 15 with HAM/TSP, around 34 with multiple sclerosis, and around 20 healthy controls. Summary of the overall study and its limitations: Expanded clones from different subjects shared no identical CDR3 amino acid sequences, which suggests that TCR-beta repertoires were private in all groups. TCR clonal expansion was highest in HAM/TSP patients and lowest in MS patients, with MS patients falling below even healthy controls.

The CDR3 covers 14 residues, taking in both the cysteine and the phenylalanine. Solely the CDR3 DNA is kept, with 42 bases framed from the first base. V drops 6 bases and J drops 0 bases, leaving 12 bases in between. cDNA was synthesized by template-switch 5'RACE using a primer carrying a 10-nucleotide random unique molecular identifier by which each TCR transcript was tagged. Each sequencing run produced over 170 million TCR-beta sequences covering 15-18 subjects. Total RNA was extracted with the RNeasy kit. TCR-beta VDJ regions were amplified with primers for the TCR constant region and the 5'RACE anchor, using the KAPA Real-time Library Amplification kit. Sample indexes and Illumina adaptors were added in a first PCR, after which library yield was increased in a second PCR. After purification with Ampure beads, the TCR product of roughly 650 bp was size-selected on a 2% E-gel SizeSelection system. Library quality was checked on a Bioanalyzer, concentration was measured with Qubit, and libraries were quantified with the Kapa Library Quantification kit before pooling. An Illumina HiSeq 2500 was used to sequence the libraries paired-end at 2 x 150 bp. To increase sequence diversity, roughly 24-31% phiX was spiked into each library pool. The study's own analysis went as follows. Quality-filtered reads were processed with the UMI-based MiGEC pipeline, which removed over 80% of raw TCR sequences during error correction. VDJ genes were aligned to IMGT germline references, and clonotypes were defined by unique CDR3 amino acid sequence plus V-J genes. Clonal expansion, Shannon diversity and CDR3 relatedness (CalcPairwiseDistances, ClusterSamples) were evaluated with VDJtools, and phylogenetic trees were built with CLCbio workbench. A clone was classed as expanded if it had 8 or more unique UMIs, a cutoff based on coefficient-of-variation modelling across technical triplicates. Through fastp at Q25 and MiXCR, TCRdb rebuilt clones from the public reads, retaining in-frame beta chains. When rows share a CDR3 protein, they turn into one entry using the most common DNA and genes. TCRdb, not the original authors, processed these V and J calls. The sample table shows roughly 44,000 distinct CDR3 sequences, and under 6.5% are seen once. Around 0.6% of the sample goes to the ten largest clones.

This clonotype was picked up many times. Its antigen is unknown. The record has no base qualities; no much larger clone is one base away. Blood bank volunteers in Maryland, USA served as the healthy controls. Sorted-subset TCR libraries were prepared from fewer than 1.1 million sorted CD4+ or CD8+ T cells. Peripheral blood was subjected to Ficoll-Hypaque density gradient centrifugation to isolate PBMCs, which were then cryopreserved in liquid nitrogen. The study also sequenced paired sorted CD4+ and CD8+ subsets from healthy controls, HAM/TSP patients and MS patients. The chain employs TRBV12-3 or TRBV12-4 and TRBJ2-7, and the D gene may be TRBD2, 5 bases matching. The sequencing sample was made of CD4+ T cells from blood. The clonotype comes from a woman aged 40 to 50 in good health. The nucleotide sequence is given as TGTGCCAGCAGATACAGCGGTAGCTCCTACGAGCAGTACTTC. Translation gives CASRYSGSSYEQYF.